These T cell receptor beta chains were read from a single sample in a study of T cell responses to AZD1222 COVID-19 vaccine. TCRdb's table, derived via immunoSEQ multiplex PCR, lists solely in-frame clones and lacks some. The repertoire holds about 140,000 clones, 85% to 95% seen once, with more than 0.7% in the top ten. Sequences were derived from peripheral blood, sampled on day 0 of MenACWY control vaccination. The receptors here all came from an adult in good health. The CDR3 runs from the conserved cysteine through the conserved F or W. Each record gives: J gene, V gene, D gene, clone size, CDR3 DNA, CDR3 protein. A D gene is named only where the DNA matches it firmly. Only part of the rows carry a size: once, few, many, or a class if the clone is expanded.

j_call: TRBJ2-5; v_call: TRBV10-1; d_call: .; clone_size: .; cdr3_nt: TGCGCCAGCAGTGAGTCTAGGCAGGGACGGGAGACCCAGTACTTC; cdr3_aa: CASSESRQGRETQYF
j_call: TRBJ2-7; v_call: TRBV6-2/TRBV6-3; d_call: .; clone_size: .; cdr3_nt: TGTGCCAGCAGTTCTCCTCGCGGGGACCCCCTCTCCTACGAGCAGTACTTC; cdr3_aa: CASSSPRGDPLSYEQYF
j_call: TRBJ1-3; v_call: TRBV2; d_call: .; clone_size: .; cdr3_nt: TGTGCCAGCAGTGGACGGGACACCCTTGACTCTGGAAACACCATATATTTT; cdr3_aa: CASSGRDTLDSGNTIYF
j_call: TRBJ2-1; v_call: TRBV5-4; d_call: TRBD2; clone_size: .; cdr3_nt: TGTGCCAGCAGCCTCCTAGCGGGAGTTGGTAATGAGCAGTTCTTC; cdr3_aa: CASSLLAGVGNEQFF
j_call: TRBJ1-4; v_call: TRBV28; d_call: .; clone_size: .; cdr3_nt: TGTGCCAGCAGGTCCCAGGGGTTGGAAAAACTGTTTTTT; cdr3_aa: CASRSQGLEKLFF
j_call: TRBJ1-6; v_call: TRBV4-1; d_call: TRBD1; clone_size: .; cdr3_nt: TGCGCCAGCAGTGTGGGACAGGGGAATTCACCCCTCCACTTT; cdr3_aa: CASSVGQGNSPLHF
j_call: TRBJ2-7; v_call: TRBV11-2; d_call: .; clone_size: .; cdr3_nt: TGTGCCAGCAGCCCCTACGATTGGGCCGGGAGTGGCTACGAGCAGTACTTC; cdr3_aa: CASSPYDWAGSGYEQYF
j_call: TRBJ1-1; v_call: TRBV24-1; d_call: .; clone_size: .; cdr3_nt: TGTGCCACCAGTGCCCGGGTGGCAGCTGAAGCTTTCTTT; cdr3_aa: CATSARVAAEAFF
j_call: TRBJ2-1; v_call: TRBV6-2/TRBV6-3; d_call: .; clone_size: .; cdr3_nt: TGTGCCAGCAGTCCCAACAATGAGCAGTTCTTC; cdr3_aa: CASSPNNEQFF
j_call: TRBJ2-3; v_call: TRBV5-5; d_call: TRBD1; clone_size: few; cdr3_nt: TGTGCCAGCAGCTTGCGGGGCAGGGGGCACATCACAGATACGCAGTATTTT; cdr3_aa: CASSLRGRGHITDTQYF
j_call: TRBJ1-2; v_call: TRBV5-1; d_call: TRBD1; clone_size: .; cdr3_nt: TGCGCCAGCAGCTCCCAGGGGGGCTATGGCTACACCTTC; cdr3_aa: CASSSQGGYGYTF
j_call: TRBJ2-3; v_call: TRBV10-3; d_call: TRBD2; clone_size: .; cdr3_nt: TGTGCCATCAGTGAGGATGCGGGGGGAGGTTATTTT; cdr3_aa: CAISEDAGGGYF
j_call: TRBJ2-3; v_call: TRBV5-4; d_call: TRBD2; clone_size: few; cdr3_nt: TGTGCCAGCAGCTTGGGAGCGGGAGCTTTCACAGATACGCAGTATTTT; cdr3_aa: CASSLGAGAFTDTQYF
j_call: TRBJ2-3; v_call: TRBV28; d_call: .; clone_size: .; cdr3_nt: TGTGCCAGCCGTTCTCCTTCCACAGATACGCAGTATTTT; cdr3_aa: CASRSPSTDTQYF
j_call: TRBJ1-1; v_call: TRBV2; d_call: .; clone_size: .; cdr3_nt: TGTGCCAGCAGGTTTCCCGACACTCTGAACACTGAAGCTTTCTTT; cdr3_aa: CASRFPDTLNTEAFF
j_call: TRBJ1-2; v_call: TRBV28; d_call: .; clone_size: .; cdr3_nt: TGTGCCAGCAGGTTCCCCCCACCTAACTATGGCTACACCTTC; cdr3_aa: CASRFPPPNYGYTF
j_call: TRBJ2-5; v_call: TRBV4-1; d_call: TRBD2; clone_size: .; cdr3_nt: TGCGCCAGCAGCCAGGGGGCTAGCGGGAGGTTGGAGACCCAGTACTTC; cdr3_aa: CASSQGASGRLETQYF
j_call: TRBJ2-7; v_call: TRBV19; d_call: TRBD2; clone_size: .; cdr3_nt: TGTGCCAGTAGTATCGGGACTAGCGGATACGAGCAGTACTTC; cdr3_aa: CASSIGTSGYEQYF
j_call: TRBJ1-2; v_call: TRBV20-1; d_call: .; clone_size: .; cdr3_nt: TGCAGTGCTAGTAGCGCCGCCACTATAGAGGGCTACACCTTC; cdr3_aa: CSASSAATIEGYTF
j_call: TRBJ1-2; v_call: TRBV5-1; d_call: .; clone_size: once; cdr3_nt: TGCGCCAGCAGCTCCGCGGGGGGAAACTATGGCTACACCTTC; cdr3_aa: CASSSAGGNYGYTF
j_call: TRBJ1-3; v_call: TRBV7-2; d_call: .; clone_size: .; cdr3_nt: TGTGCCAGCAGCTTAGGCAGCTACTCTGGAAACACCATATATTTT; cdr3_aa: CASSLGSYSGNTIYF
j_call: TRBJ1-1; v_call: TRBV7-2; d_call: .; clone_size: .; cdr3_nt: TGTGCCAGCAGCTTAGGCAGGAACACTGAAGCTTTCTTT; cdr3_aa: CASSLGRNTEAFF
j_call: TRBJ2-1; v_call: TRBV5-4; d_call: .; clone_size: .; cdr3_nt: TGTGCCACCCGGGACTCGATCAATGAGCAGTTCTTC; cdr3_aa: CATRDSINEQFF
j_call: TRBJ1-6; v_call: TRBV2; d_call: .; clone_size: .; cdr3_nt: TGTGCCAGCAGGGGCGTGGCAGGCCAGAGCTCCTATAATTCACCCCTCCACTTT; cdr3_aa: CASRGVAGQSSYNSPLHF
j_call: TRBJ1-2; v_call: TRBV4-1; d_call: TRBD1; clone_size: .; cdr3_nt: TGCGCCAGCAGCAGAGGACAGGGTATGGACTATGGCTACACCTTC; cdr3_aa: CASSRGQGMDYGYTF
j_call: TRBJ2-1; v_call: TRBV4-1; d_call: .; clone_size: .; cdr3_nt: TGCGCCAGCAGCCAGACTGGTTCCTCCTACAATGAGCAGTTCTTC; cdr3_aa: CASSQTGSSYNEQFF
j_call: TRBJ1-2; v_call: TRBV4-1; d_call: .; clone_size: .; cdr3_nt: TGCGCCAGCAGCCCGCGGACACGAGATAACTATGGCTACACCTTC; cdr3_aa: CASSPRTRDNYGYTF
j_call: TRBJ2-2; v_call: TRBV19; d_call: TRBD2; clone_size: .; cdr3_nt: TGTGCCAGCACCCCTCGGGGGCGGGAGGGTAACACCGGGGAGCTGTTTTTT; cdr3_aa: CASTPRGREGNTGELFF
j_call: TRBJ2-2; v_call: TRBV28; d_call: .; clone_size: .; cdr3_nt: TGTGCCAGCAGCGGAATTCCCACCGGGGAGCTGTTTTTT; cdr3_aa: CASSGIPTGELFF
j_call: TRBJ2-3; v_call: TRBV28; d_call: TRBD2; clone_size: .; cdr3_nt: TGTGCCAGCAGATTCCGGACTAGCGGGTCTAGCACAGATACGCAGTATTTT; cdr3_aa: CASRFRTSGSSTDTQYF
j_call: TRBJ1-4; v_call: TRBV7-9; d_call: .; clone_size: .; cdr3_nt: TGTGCCAGCAGCTTAGTTCTCGGGGGGAATGAAAAACTGTTTTTT; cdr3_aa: CASSLVLGGNEKLFF
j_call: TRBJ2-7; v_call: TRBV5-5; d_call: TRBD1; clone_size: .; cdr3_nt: TGTGCCAGCAGCGCTACAGGGGACCTCCCCTACGAGCAGTACTTC; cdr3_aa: CASSATGDLPYEQYF
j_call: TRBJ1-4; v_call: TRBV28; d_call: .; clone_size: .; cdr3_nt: TGTGCCAGCAGTGGGGGAAATGAAAAACTGTTTTTT; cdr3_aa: CASSGGNEKLFF
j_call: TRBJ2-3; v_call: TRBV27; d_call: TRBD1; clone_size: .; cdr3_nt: TGTGCCAGCAGTGCGCGGACAGGCGAAACCACAGATACGCAGTATTTT; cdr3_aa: CASSARTGETTDTQYF
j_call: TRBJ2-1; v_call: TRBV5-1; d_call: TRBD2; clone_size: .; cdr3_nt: TGCGCCAGCACCACTCTTAGCGGGGGCCCCTACAATGAGCAGTTCTTC; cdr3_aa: CASTTLSGGPYNEQFF
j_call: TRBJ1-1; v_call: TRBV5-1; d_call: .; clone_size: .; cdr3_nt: TGCGCCAGCAGCTCCGGGTCCGACCTGAACACTGAAGCTTTCTTT; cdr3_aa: CASSSGSDLNTEAFF
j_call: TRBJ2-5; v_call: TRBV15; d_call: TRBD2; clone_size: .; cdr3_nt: TGTGCCACCAGCAGAGATGGGCTAGCGGGGGGGCGAGAGACCCAGTACTTC; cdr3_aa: CATSRDGLAGGRETQYF
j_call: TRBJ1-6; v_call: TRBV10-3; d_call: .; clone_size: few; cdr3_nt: TGTGCCGCTCGGGCCGAGGGGTCCTATAATTCACCCCTCCACTTT; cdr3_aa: CAARAEGSYNSPLHF
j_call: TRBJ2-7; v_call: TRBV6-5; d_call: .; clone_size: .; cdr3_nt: TGTGCCAGCGGTACAGGAAATTCCGGCGAGCAGTACTTC; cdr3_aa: CASGTGNSGEQYF
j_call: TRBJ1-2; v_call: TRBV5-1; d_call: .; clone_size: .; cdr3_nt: TGCGCCAGCAGCTTGGCCTTCGGGGGCTATGGCTACACCTTC; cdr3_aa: CASSLAFGGYGYTF
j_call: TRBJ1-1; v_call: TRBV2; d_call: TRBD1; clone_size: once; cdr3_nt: TGTGCCAGCAGTGAGCGGGACAGGCAAGGGAACACTGAAGCTTTCTTT; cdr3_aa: CASSERDRQGNTEAFF
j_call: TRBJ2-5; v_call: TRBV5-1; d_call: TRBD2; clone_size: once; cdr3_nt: TGCGCCAGCAGCCGCCTAGCGGGGACGGAGACCCAGTACTTC; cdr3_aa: CASSRLAGTETQYF
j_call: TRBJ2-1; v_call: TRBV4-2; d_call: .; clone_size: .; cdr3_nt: TGTGCCAGCAGCCAAGATTGGAATGAGCAGTTCTTC; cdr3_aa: CASSQDWNEQFF
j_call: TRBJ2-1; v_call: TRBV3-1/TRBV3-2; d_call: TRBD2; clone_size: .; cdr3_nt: TGTGCCAGCAGCCCTCTCTCTGGGGCAGGGCGGGGGAAAAATGAGCAGTTCTTC; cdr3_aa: CASSPLSGAGRGKNEQFF
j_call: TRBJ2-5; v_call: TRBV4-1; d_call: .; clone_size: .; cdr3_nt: TGCGCCAGCAGCCTCCTCGTAGGGACGGAGACCCAGTACTTC; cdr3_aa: CASSLLVGTETQYF
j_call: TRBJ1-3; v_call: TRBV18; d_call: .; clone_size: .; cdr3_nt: TGTGCCAGCTCACCACCAAGTAGCTCTGGAAACACCATATATTTT; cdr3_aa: CASSPPSSSGNTIYF
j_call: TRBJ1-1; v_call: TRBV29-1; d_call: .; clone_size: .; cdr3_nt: TGCAGCGTTGAGTCGGGGGTCAACACTGAAGCTTTCTTT; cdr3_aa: CSVESGVNTEAFF
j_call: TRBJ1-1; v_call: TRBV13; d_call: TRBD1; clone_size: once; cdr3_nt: TGTGCCAGCAGCCTACGGACAGGAGAAGCTTTCTTT; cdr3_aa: CASSLRTGEAFF
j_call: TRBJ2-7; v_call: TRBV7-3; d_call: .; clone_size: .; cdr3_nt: TGTGCCAGCAGCGGGGACCACGAGCAGTACTTC; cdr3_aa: CASSGDHEQYF
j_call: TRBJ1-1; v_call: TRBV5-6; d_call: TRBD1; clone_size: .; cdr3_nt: TGTGCCAGCAGCGTAACCGGGACAGGGGGCGCGGGAGCTTTCTTT; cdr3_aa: CASSVTGTGGAGAFF
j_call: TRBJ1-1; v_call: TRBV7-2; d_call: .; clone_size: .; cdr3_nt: TGTGCCAGCAGCCGTACAGGGTTCACTGAAGCTTTCTTT; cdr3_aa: CASSRTGFTEAFF
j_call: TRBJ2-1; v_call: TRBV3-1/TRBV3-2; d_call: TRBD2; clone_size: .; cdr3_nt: TGTGCCAGCAGCCAAGAACGAGCGGGATCGTTCTTC; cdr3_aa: CASSQERAGSFF